This T cell receptor beta chain was sequenced in a study of blood T cell repertoires in COVID-19. As for the study in general: Acute and convalescent COVID-19 samples came from the United States, Italy and Spain.

This clone has only one observation. The repertoire was sequenced with immunoSEQ multiplex PCR; TCRdb's copy has only in-frame clones and lacks some. Altogether approximately 490,000 clones are present, about nine tenths being singletons, with the ten largest covering approximately 8%. The length of the CDR3 is 17 residues. Germline V CDR1 and CDR2: MGHRA, YSYEKL. V lost 2 bases and J lost 4; bases outside the gene matches: 10. Recruits, aged roughly 18 to 95 years, lived in around 24 US areas. All recovered Cohort 3 donors got two negative PCRs, got clearance, or saw symptom resolution. The receptor's source is a woman between 55 and 75 years old who had recovered from COVID-19. The chain combines TRBV4-1 with TRBJ2-3, with 9 bases aligning to TRBD2. Sequenced input: PBMCs or T cells enriched from blood (not recorded which). CDR3 sequence: CASSQSGTSSGADTQYF. In nucleotides, the CDR3 is TGCGCCAGCAGCCAATCCGGGACTAGCTCAGGGGCAGATACGCAGTATTTT.